This passage covers 21 T cell receptor beta chains from one sample sequenced in a study of blood T cell repertoires in COVID-19. Assay used: immunoSEQ multiplex PCR; TCRdb lists only in-frame clones, some missing. This sample has 150,000 to 160,000 clones, with 70% to 90% found just once. The sequenced material came from peripheral blood. Every receptor here comes from a woman between 65 and 79 years old with acute or convalescent COVID-19.

The chain links TRBV14 to TRBJ2-5; D might be TRBD1 (6 bases). The CDR3 is made up of 16 amino acids. Trimming pared 4 bases from V and 3 bases from J, leaving 18 bases between. The germline gives CDR1 SGHDN, CDR2 FVKESK. In nucleotides, the CDR3 is TGTGCCAGCAGCCGGGAAGACGGGACATACAAAGAGACCCAGTACTTC. It specifies CASSREDGTYKETQYF.

The chain has TRBV4-3 and TRBJ1-5; 7 positions agree with TRBD1. The J segment lost 9 bases and the V segment lost 5 bases, leaving 13 bases of the junction unmatched. Germline V gene data show CDR1 as LGHNA and CDR2 as YSLEER. CDR3 size: 15 residues. CDR3 region: CASSETWDSPLPQHF. CDR3 DNA: TGCGCCAGCAGCGAGACCTGGGACAGCCCCTTGCCCCAGCATTTT.

This sequence joins TRBV6-1 and TRBJ1-4; D unclear. The CDR3 runs 18 residues. CDR1 is MNHNS, CDR2 SASEGT, per germline. With 4 bases removed from V and 8 bases from J, the gap between germline ends came to 26 bases. CDR3 loop: CASSGWFHVRRGEEKLFF. Written as DNA, the CDR3 is TGTGCCAGCAGTGGTTGGTTTCATGTACGTCGAGGAGAAGAAAAACTGTTTTTT.

In its sample, this clone was seen once. The rearrangement uses TRBV6-2 or TRBV6-3 and TRBJ2-3; maybe TRBD2 (6 bases). The CDR3 contains 15 residues. CDR1 and CDR2 (germline): MNHEY, SVGEGT. V gave up 2 bases and J gave up 5 bases, with 14 bases separating them. In nucleotides, the CDR3 is TGTGCCAGCAGTTACGCGGGGCGCGGAGGAGATACGCAGTATTTT. This encodes CASSYAGRGGDTQYF.

The chain combines TRBV7-9 with TRBJ2-1, with TRBD2 as a possible D gene (6 bases). V lost 5 bases, J lost 7 bases, and 15 bases lay in between. The CDR3 contains 14 residues. Germline V lookup: CDR1 SEHNR, CDR2 FQNEAQ (reference sequence). CDR3: CASSPTEGWNEQFF. DNA of the CDR3: TGTGCCAGCAGCCCGACGGAGGGGTGGAATGAGCAGTTCTTC.

The rearrangement links TRBV14 to TRBJ1-3; D unresolved. From germline, CDR1 is SGHDN and CDR2 FVKESK. The V gene lost 8 bases and the J gene lost 0 bases, with 8 bases spanning the gap. The CDR3 runs 13 residues. The CDR3 DNA follows: TGTGCCAGCTCGTTCCCCTCTGGAAACACCATATATTTT. Protein product: CASSFPSGNTIYF.

This chain joins TRBV29-1 and TRBJ1-2; no clear D. The CDR3 runs 12 residues. The ends were cut back, 1 base at V and 10 bases at J, with 13 bases in the middle. Per germline, CDR1 SQVTM and CDR2 ANQGSEA. This CDR3 reads CSVEAVLGDYTF. For the CDR3, the DNA is TGCAGCGTTGAAGCGGTCCTCGGGGACTACACCTTC.

The genes are TRBV18 and TRBJ1-5, with D uncertain. Germline values: CDR1 KGHSH, CDR2 LQKENI. CDR3 length equals 14 residues. Deletions cut 2 bases from V and 4 bases from J, with 9 bases between. This CDR3 is CASSPSKSNQPQHF. CDR3 bases: TGTGCCAGCTCACCAAGTAAGAGTAATCAGCCCCAGCATTTT.

The chain uses TRBV7-6 and TRBJ2-2, with 11 bases that match TRBD2. The CDR3 contains 15 residues. Germline-derived CDR1 and CDR2 are SGHVS and FNYEAQ. Trimming removed 8 bases from V and 5 bases from J; junction bases left unmatched: 7. The CDR3 protein is CASCGTSGGTGELFF. The DNA of the CDR3 is TGTGCCAGCTGTGGGACTAGCGGTGGGACCGGGGAGCTGTTTTTT.

The chain combines TRBV19 with TRBJ1-1, with 8 nucleotides matching TRBD1. There are 12 residues in the CDR3. Germline values: CDR1 LNHDA, CDR2 SQIVND (reference sequence). V lost 5 bases, J lost 8 bases, and 4 bases stayed unmatched. The CDR3 region has the DNA TGTGCCAGTAGTTCCGGGACAGGAGAAGCTTTCTTT. This translates into CASSSGTGEAFF. The full variable domain, its missing parts supplied by reference TRBV19 and TRBJ1-1, is DGGITQSPKYLFRKEGQNVTLSCEQNLNHDAMYWYRQDPGQGLRLIYYSQIVNDFQKGDIAEGYSVSREKKESFPLTVTSAQKNPTAFYLCASSSGTGEAFFGQGTRLTVV.

This clone occurred once. This chain connects TRBV4-1 to TRBJ1-2; 8 positions agree with TRBD1. Germline CDR1 and CDR2: MGHRA and YSYEKL. The V segment lost 0 bases and the J segment 4 bases; nucleotides outside the gene matches: 4. CDR3 length equals 15 residues. The CDR3 coding sequence is TGCGCCAGCAGCCAAGAGAGGACAGGGTTCTATGGCTACACCTTC. This encodes CASSQERTGFYGYTF.

This clone was seen just once. The chain combines TRBV27 with TRBJ1-2; TRBD1 matches 9 bases. This CDR3 region has 14 residues. Germline V gene sequence: CDR1 MNHEY, CDR2 SMNVEV (reference sequence). V was clipped by 6 bases and J by 4 bases; unmatched bases: 6. CDR3 sequence reads: CASRATGGGYGYTF. The CDR3 region has the DNA TGTGCCAGCAGGGCGACAGGGGGAGGCTATGGCTACACCTTC.

The chain couples TRBV11-2 to TRBJ1-4; 8 bases fit TRBD1. Germline assignment: CDR1 SGHAT and CDR2 FQNNGV. The CDR3 has 13 residues. The V gene end was trimmed by 3 bases and the J gene end by 7 bases; junction bases not matched to a gene: 1. DNA of the CDR3: TGTGCCAGCAGCTTGGACAGGGTTGAAAAACTGTTTTTT. This codes for CASSLDRVEKLFF.

J is TRBJ1-1 and V is TRBV7-2; D is undetermined. From germline, CDR1 is SGHTA and CDR2 FQGNSA. Trimming pared 5 bases from V and 8 bases from J, leaving 12 bases between. The CDR3 is made up of 12 amino acids. CDR3 region: CASSRLTMEAFF. DNA for the CDR3: TGTGCCAGCAGCCGACTGACGATGGAAGCTTTCTTT. The full variable domain, with the rest looked up from reference TRBV7-2 and TRBJ1-1, is GAGVSQSPSNKVTEKGKDVELRCDPISGHTALYWYRQSLGQGLEFLIYFQGNSAPDKSGLPSDRFSAERTGGSVSTLTIQRTQQEDSAVYLCASSRLTMEAFFGQGTRLTVV.

The chain joins TRBV6-2 or TRBV6-3 to TRBJ2-3, with D perhaps TRBD1 (5 bases). Per the germline V gene, CDR1 is MNHEY and CDR2 is SVGEGT. The CDR3 contains 15 residues. The V end was cut by 3 bases, the J end by 0 bases, with 10 bases between. CDR3 bases: TGTGCCAGCAGTTATGCTCAGGGAAGCACAGATACGCAGTATTTT. It is translated as CASSYAQGSTDTQYF.

Only a few counts were recorded for this clone. J is TRBJ2-1 and V is TRBV28; 9 bases agree with TRBD2. J lost 15 bases, V lost 4 bases, and 22 bases had no gene match. The CDR3 has 17 residues. The germline V gene has CDR1 MDHEN and CDR2 SYDVKM. The CDR3 DNA reads as TGTGCCAGCAGTTCCCATCCTAGCGGGGATGCGGGGTCAAAGGGGTTCTTC. Protein sequence: CASSSHPSGDAGSKGFF.

V and J are TRBV3-1 (or the pseudogene TRBV3-2) and TRBJ1-2; D call uncertain. CDR1 and CDR2 (germline): LGHDT, YNNKEL (reference sequence). The CDR3 length is 14 residues. V lost 4 bases and J 3 bases, leaving 12 bases between the germline ends. The CDR3 sequence: CASSPESGYYGYTF. CDR3 coding DNA: TGTGCCAGCAGCCCAGAATCGGGTTACTATGGCTACACCTTC.

The chain carries TRBV5-1 and TRBJ1-4; 11 positions agree with TRBD1. CDR1 and CDR2 from the germline V gene are SGHRS and YFSETQ. The J segment lost 3 bases and the V segment lost 4 bases, leaving 11 bases of the junction unmatched. The CDR3 covers 18 residues. CDR3 loop: CASSAPGTGGMPNEKLFF. The CDR3 region has the DNA TGCGCCAGCAGCGCGCCCGGGACAGGGGGTATGCCTAATGAAAAACTGTTTTTT. Full variable domain (outside the CDR3, taken from reference TRBV5-1 and TRBJ1-4): KAGVTQTPRYLIKTRGQQVTLSCSPISGHRSVSWYQQTPGQGLQFLFEYFSETQRNKGNFPGRFSGRQFSNSRSEMNVSTLELGDSALYLCASSAPGTGGMPNEKLFFGSGTQLSVL.

The V and J genes are TRBV2 and TRBJ2-7; 7 bases align to TRBD2. V was clipped by 6 bases and J by 5 bases; unmatched bases: 16. The CDR3 has 16 amino acids. The germline V gene has CDR1 SNHLY and CDR2 FYNNEI. As DNA, the CDR3 is TGTGCCAGCAGGGTCTCGGGGCGGGGGATCGTCCACGAGCAGTACTTC. Its translation: CASRVSGRGIVHEQYF.

In regard to this clone: In the same sample, other DNA sequences code for this CDR3. The genes are TRBV6-5 and TRBJ1-2; D is perhaps TRBD1 (6 bases). The germline V and J ends were trimmed by 8 bases and 0 bases, with 10 bases remaining between them. Germline loops: CDR1 MNHEY, CDR2 SVGAGI. CDR3 length equals 13 residues. In nucleotides, the CDR3 is TGTGCCAGCCGGGACACCTCTAACTATGGCTACACCTTC. Its translation: CASRDTSNYGYTF.

The chain is built from TRBV6-1 and TRBJ2-6; D is unclear. Trimming cost V 4 bases and J 0 bases, with 10 bases left between them. The CDR3 sequence is 16 residues long. Germline V gene lookup returns CDR1 MNHNS and CDR2 SASEGT. CDR3 coding DNA: TGTGCCAGCAGTGGGGTGTGGGCCTCTGGGGCCAACGTCCTGACTTTC. It is translated as CASSGVWASGANVLTF.